This paragraph covers one TCR beta chain sequence. The antigen is unknown. Both 60 Vbeta primers and 13 Jbeta primers went into the PCR. Only in-frame clones appear in the TCRdb table, and some are missing; sequencing was by immunoSEQ multiplex PCR. The table has approximately 170,000 clones, approximately 84% seen once. CDR1 MNHNY and CDR2 SVGAGI come from the germline V gene (reference sequence). Germline trimming cut 9 bases from V and 4 bases from J; bases unmatched to any gene: 5. This CDR3 comprises 14 residues. This entry is derived from a study of cytomegalovirus exposure and HLA in healthy donors. Whole-study results and caveats: V segments that were indistinguishable, TRBV6-2 and TRBV6-3 among them, were omitted from analysis.

What was sequenced was PBMCs. The clonotype was recovered from a man between 45 and 60 years old in good health and CMV-seropositive. The chain has TRBV6-6 and TRBJ1-5; 11 bases are a match to TRBD1. The CDR3 nucleotides read TGTGCCAGTAAAGGGACAGGGGGAAATCAGCCCCAGCATTTT. It translates to CASKGTGGNQPQHF.